Below, 20 T cell receptor beta chains from the same sample are listed, as sequenced in a study of T cells in Graves' hyperthyroidism and ophthalmopathy. The source material, RNA transcripts, was used to amplify TCR beta CDR3 regions. An initial round of RT-PCR targeting the TCR CDR3 relied on the HTBI primer set. TCRdb itself ran the multiplex PCR reads through MiXCR, one entry per CDR3 protein. Among a few hundred thousand distinct CDR3 sequences, about 15% were seen once, and the ten largest hold less than 35%. Sequences were obtained from blood. The origin of the receptors is a woman in her thirties with Graves' hyperthyroidism.

Details on this clonotype: This clone may be a read error of a much larger clone one base away. The V and J genes are TRBV3-1 and TRBJ1-1; D not certain. Germline CDR1 reads LGHDT; CDR2 reads YNNKEL (reference sequence). The CDR3 runs to 12 residues. In nucleotides, the CDR3 is TGTCCCAGCAGCCAAGAGGGCAGAGAAGCTTTCTTT. Protein product: CPSSQEGREAFF.

This clonotype was seen only a few times. The chain links TRBV24-1 to TRBJ2-5; D gene ambiguous. V was clipped by 5 bases and J by 2 bases, with 8 bases between them. Germline V gene data show CDR1 as KGHDR and CDR2 as SFDVKD. This CDR3 is 13 amino acids long. The CDR3 protein is CATSAIEQETQYF. CDR3 DNA: TGTGCCACCAGTGCTATTGAACAAGAGACCCAGTACTTC.

V gene TRBV25-1 combines with J gene TRBJ1-4; a weak D match, TRBD1 (5 bases). Per the germline V gene, CDR1 is MGHDK and CDR2 is SYGVNS. The V and J ends lost 6 bases and 0 bases respectively, with 14 bases between them. This CDR3 region has 16 residues. Written as DNA, the CDR3 is TGTGCCAGCAGCGTGCTAGGGGCTTCAACTAATGAAAAACTGTTTTTT. Encoded protein: CASSVLGASTNEKLFF.

This clonotype has more than one count but fewer than ten. The rearrangement links TRBV4-1 to TRBJ2-7; 12 nucleotides match TRBD2. Germline values: CDR1 MGHRA, CDR2 YSYEKL. This CDR3 has 18 amino acids. After removal of 4 bases from V and 0 bases from J, the junction contained 10 bases not matched to a gene. The CDR3 DNA reads TGCGCCAGCAGCCCGGGACTAGCGGGCCTTCTCGGCTCCTACGAGCAGTACTTC. Its protein is CASSPGLAGLLGSYEQYF.

This clonotype came up many times. Sequence at one end of the junction differs from germline and may be a read error. V and J are TRBV5-1 and TRBJ2-5, with 9 bases identical to TRBD1. The CDR3 has 13 residues. Germline values: CDR1 SGHRS, CDR2 YFSETQ. CDR3 sequence: CASSLQGAETQYF. Here the CDR3 DNA reads TGTGCCAGCAGCTTACAGGGGGCAGAGACCCAGTACTTC. Full variable domain (outside the CDR3, taken from reference TRBV5-1 and TRBJ2-5): KAGVTQTPRYLIKTRGQQVTLSCSPISGHRSVSWYQQTPGQGLQFLFEYFSETQRNKGNFPGRFSGRQFSNSRSEMNVSTLELGDSALYLCASSLQGAETQYFGPGTRLLVL.

This clonotype has ten or more counts. The V gene is TRBV3-1, the J gene TRBJ2-3, with D unclear. V lost 3 bases and J lost 6, with 13 bases in between. Per germline, CDR1 LGHDT and CDR2 YNNKEL (reference sequence). This CDR3 is 14 amino acids long. This CDR3 reads CASSQALGRDTQYF. CDR3 nucleotides: TGTGCCAGCAGCCAGGCTCTAGGGCGGGATACGCAGTATTTT.

In the case of this clonotype: A much larger clone lies one base from this, so it may be a read error. This chain connects TRBV10-3 to TRBJ2-7, with TRBD2 as a possible D gene (5 bases). The CDR3 is made up of 12 amino acids. Germline-derived CDR1 and CDR2 are ENHRY and SYGVKD. CDR3: CAIGSGSYQQYF. As DNA, the CDR3 is TGTGCCATCGGGAGCGGCTCCTACCAGCAGTACTTC.

This clonotype was detected many times. A much larger clone lies one base from this, so it may be a read error. V gene TRBV6-1 combines with J gene TRBJ2-3; no clear D gene. The CDR3 sequence is 12 residues long. V shed 2 bases and J shed 2 bases, with 2 bases lying between them. Germline V lookup: CDR1 MNHNS, CDR2 SASEGT. CDR3 protein: CASSENTDTQYF. The DNA for the CDR3 is TGTGCCAGCAGTGAAAACACAGATACGCAGTATTTT.

Many counts were recorded for this clonotype. This chain uses TRBV2 with TRBJ1-1, with D possibly being TRBD1 (5 bases). The germline V gene has CDR1 SNHLY and CDR2 FYNNEI. The CDR3 sequence is 13 residues long. The V gene lost 4 bases and the J gene lost 5 bases, with 11 bases spanning the gap. The CDR3 here is CASSGMGETEAFF. Here the CDR3 DNA reads TGTGCCAGCAGTGGGATGGGGGAAACTGAAGCTTTCTTT. Full variable domain (outside the CDR3, taken from reference TRBV2 and TRBJ1-1): EPEVTQTPSHQVTQMGQEVILRCVPISNHLYFYWYRQILGQKVEFLVSFYNNEISEKSEIFDDQFSVERPDGSNFTLKIRSTKLEDSAMYFCASSGMGETEAFFGQGTRLTVV.

At least ten counts were recorded for this clonotype. The V gene is TRBV20-1, the J gene TRBJ1-4; D might be TRBD1 (5 bases). The germline V and J ends were trimmed by 6 bases and 0 bases, with 20 bases remaining between them. Germline loops: CDR1 DFQATT, CDR2 SNEGSKA (reference sequence). The CDR3 has 17 residues. In DNA, the CDR3 is TGCAGTGCGTACCGGGACTCCGGAAAGGCAACTAATGAAAAACTGTTTTTT. Its translation is CSAYRDSGKATNEKLFF.

This clonotype has a handful of counts. The gene calls are TRBV19 and TRBJ2-1; TRBD2 matches at 8 bases. Losses at the gene ends were 10 bases for V and 8 bases for J; bases not matched to a gene: 10. Germline lookup yields CDR1 LNHDA and CDR2 SQIVND (reference sequence). This CDR3 contains 13 residues. CDR3 residues: CATKSGRFYEQFF. DNA of the CDR3: TGTGCCACCAAGAGCGGGAGATTTTATGAGCAGTTCTTC.

This clonotype has at least ten counts. J is TRBJ2-3 and V is TRBV10-2; D remains ambiguous. The germline V gene encodes CDR1 WSHSY and CDR2 SAAADI. The CDR3 has 13 residues. V was trimmed by 5 bases and J by 6 bases, leaving 12 bases between them. The DNA for the CDR3 is TGCGCCAGCAGTTTCGTTGGCTCCGATACGCAGTATTTT. Protein: CASSFVGSDTQYF.

The DNA of the CDR3 is TGTGCCAGCAGCCAAGAGGGGTGGGTCGAGCAGTACTTC. It specifies CASSQEGWVEQYF. The chain is built from TRBV3-1 and TRBJ2-7; D is uncertain. The germline V and J ends were trimmed by 0 bases and 6 bases, with 9 bases remaining between them. CDR1 is LGHDT, CDR2 YNNKEL, per germline (reference sequence). CDR3 length: 13 residues.

This clonotype has a count of ten or more. The V call is TRBV6-1, the J call TRBJ1-2, with unresolved D. CDR1 and CDR2 (germline): MNHNS, SASEGT. Trimming stripped 10 bases from V and 6 bases from J, with 12 bases between. The CDR3 totals 11 residues. The CDR3 coding sequence is TGTGCCATCAACGTGCCAGATGGCTACACCTTC. Translated: CAINVPDGYTF.

This clonotype has more than one count but fewer than ten. The chain uses TRBV3-1 and TRBJ2-2, with TRBD2 identical over 7 bases. V was clipped by 1 base and J by 4 bases; unmatched bases: 0. The CDR3 totals 14 residues. The germline V gene has CDR1 LGHDT and CDR2 YNNKEL (reference sequence). CDR3: CASSQAGGTGELFF. CDR3 DNA: TGTGCCAGCAGCCAAGCGGGGGGCACCGGGGAGCTGTTTTTT.

This clonotype turned up a few times. The rearrangement uses TRBV5-8 and TRBJ1-4, with D possibly being TRBD1 (6 bases). Germline V gene sequence: CDR1 SGHTS, CDR2 YDEGEE. The length of the CDR3 is 15 residues. V was trimmed by 1 base and J by 10 bases, leaving 17 bases between them. DNA of the CDR3: TGTGCCAGCAGCTTGCTACAGGGCAGTAGAGGAAAACTGTTTTTT. This translates into CASSLLQGSRGKLFF.

V is TRBV4-1 and J is TRBJ2-7; no clear D gene. The CDR3 contains 16 residues. The V end was cut by 3 bases, the J end by 0 bases, with 15 bases between. The V gene's germline CDR1 is MGHRA and CDR2 YSYEKL. Here the CDR3 DNA reads TGCGCCAGCAGCCAGGATGCGACCTTAAGCTCCTACGAGCAGTACTTC. It specifies CASSQDATLSSYEQYF.

This rearrangement joins TRBV2 to TRBJ2-1, with 10 bases that match TRBD2. The CDR3 sequence is 14 residues long. V lost 6 bases and J lost 7; bases outside the gene matches: 6. Per the germline V gene, CDR1 is SNHLY and CDR2 is FYNNEI. The CDR3 reads CASRLAGLNNEQFF. The CDR3 nucleotides are TGTGCCAGCAGACTAGCGGGATTAAATAATGAGCAGTTCTTC.

The chain carries TRBV7-9 and TRBJ2-5; D gene ambiguous. The CDR3 has 15 residues. CDR1 and CDR2 (germline): SEHNR, FQNEAQ (reference sequence). Trimming left V 3 bases short and J 0 bases short, with 11 bases between. The CDR3 DNA reads TGTGCCAGCAGCTTTAACGGTCTGTACCAAGAGACCCAGTACTTC. This translates into CASSFNGLYQETQYF.

The chain is built from TRBV6-9 and TRBJ2-7; tentative D call: TRBD2 (6 bases). The CDR3 has 15 amino acids. V dropped 3 bases and J dropped 2 bases, with 14 bases sitting between them. Germline-derived CDR1 and CDR2 are MNHGY and SVAAGI. CDR3 region: CASSYSNSGTYEQYF. The CDR3 nucleotides read TGTGCCAGCAGTTACTCGAATAGCGGAACCTACGAGCAGTACTTC.